What follows are 29 T cell receptor beta chains derived from one specimen sequenced in a study of regulatory T cells in long-lasting Graves disease (dated by TCRdb to 2020 to 2023). Receptor libraries were prepared by multiplex PCR. Sequencing used an Illumina HiSeq 4000. CDR3 regions were amplified by Arm-PCR with iRepertoire HTBI primers to construct TCR beta libraries. The public reads were run again by TCRdb, first through fastp at Q25 and then through MiXCR, and only productive beta chains were kept. Rows merge per CDR3 protein into single entries with the most common DNA and genes. The sample contains about 450,000 distinct CDR3 sequences, 12% to 15% of them found a single time. Roughly a sixth of the sample is in the top ten clones. This sample's time point label indicates: newly diagnosed GD, antithyroid drugs for less than 3 months. For both TCR sequencing and RNA sequencing, RNA was extracted from PBMCs using TRIzol.

The sample was also linked to a second study, of T cells in Graves' hyperthyroidism and ophthalmopathy.

This specimen consisted of peripheral blood mononuclear cells (PBMCs), obtained at new diagnosis, from a patient treated with antithyroid drugs. These receptors were obtained from a woman between 45 and 65 years old with Graves disease. Donor details come from another sample of the same person, matched by shared clones.

There are many counts of this clonotype. This chain connects TRBV10-3 to TRBJ1-1; 7 bases are shared with TRBD1. V shed 3 bases, J shed 7 bases, and the junction held 14 bases outside the gene matches. This CDR3 is 16 amino acids long. Germline V gene lookup returns CDR1 ENHRY and CDR2 SYGVKD. CDR3 in amino acids: CAISEGDRDRDFEAFF. CDR3 DNA: TGTGCCATCAGTGAAGGGGACCGGGACAGAGATTTTGAAGCTTTCTTT.

This clonotype was recorded many times. This rearrangement joins TRBV12-5 to TRBJ2-3; no clear D. Germline loops: CDR1 LGHNT, CDR2 FRNRAP. Trimming shortened V by 6 bases and J by 0 bases, and 7 bases separated the two germline ends. The CDR3 is 13 amino acids. CDR3 coding DNA: TGTGCTAGTGGACCGTCTAGCACAGATACGCAGTATTTT. Residues: CASGPSSTDTQYF.

The rearrangement joins TRBV24-1 to TRBJ2-3, with D perhaps TRBD1 or TRBD2 (5 bases each). Trimming cost V 2 bases and J 4 bases, with 12 bases left between them. Germline CDR1 reads KGHDR; CDR2 reads SFDVKD. There are 15 residues in the CDR3. The CDR3 spells CATSDSGRSADTQYF. CDR3 DNA: TGTGCCACCAGTGATTCGGGGCGGTCCGCAGATACGCAGTATTTT.

In its sample, this clonotype was seen a few times. The rearrangement uses TRBV19 and TRBJ1-2; maybe TRBD1 (5 bases). The CDR3 sequence is 14 residues long. Trimming left V 6 bases short and J 2 bases short, with 13 bases between. In germline, CDR1 is LNHDA, CDR2 SQIVND (reference sequence). The CDR3 is CASRPDSVNYGYTF. The CDR3 coding sequence is TGTGCCAGTAGGCCCGACAGTGTGAACTATGGCTACACCTTC.

This clonotype occurred many times. The chain combines TRBV5-1 with TRBJ2-1; 8 bases fit TRBD1. The CDR3 covers 14 residues. Looked up from germline, CDR1 is SGHRS and CDR2 is YFSETQ. V gave up 3 bases and J gave up 8 bases; unmatched junction bases: 7. CDR3 residues: CASSSDSGGDEQFF. The CDR3 coding sequence is TGCGCCAGCAGCTCAGACTCAGGGGGCGATGAGCAGTTCTTC.

This clonotype was detected a few times. This chain joins TRBV5-8 and TRBJ1-2; D gene ambiguous. Germline CDR1 and CDR2: SGHTS and YDEGEE. V was cut by 2 bases and J by 4 bases, with 12 bases left in between. This CDR3 has 14 amino acids. The CDR3 loop is CASSFRSQIYGYTF. In nucleotides, the CDR3 is TGTGCCAGCAGCTTTCGGTCACAAATCTATGGCTACACCTTC.

V usage is TRBV20-1 and J usage is TRBJ1-1; D ambiguous. V was clipped by 5 bases and J by 1 base, with 14 bases between them. CDR3 length equals 14 residues. The germline V gene encodes CDR1 DFQATT and CDR2 SNEGSKA (reference sequence). The CDR3 spells CSAARPRGNTEAFF. The CDR3 nucleotides read TGCAGTGCTGCCAGGCCCCGGGGGAACACTGAAGCTTTCTTT.

About this clonotype itself: One end of the junction is discordant with germline, which a read error may explain. CDR3 nucleotide sequence: TGTGCCTGCAGCGTAGATGACAGCGATGGAAACACCATATATTTT. Amino acid sequence: CACSVDDSDGNTIYF. The chain joins TRBV9 to TRBJ1-3, with a weak D call TRBD1 (5 bases). The CDR3 has 15 amino acids. The germline CDR1 and CDR2 sequences are SGDLS and YYNGEE.

This chain joins TRBV20-1 and TRBJ2-7; TRBD2 aligns across 8 bases. Germline loops: CDR1 DFQATT, CDR2 SNEGSKA (reference sequence). Trimming took 3 bases from V and 3 from J; bases not matched to a gene: 22. This CDR3 is 19 amino acids long. CDR3 loop: CSARRGLGVARALDYEQYF. The CDR3 DNA is TGCAGTGCTAGGAGGGGACTAGGAGTGGCCCGGGCCCTGGACTACGAGCAGTACTTC.

This clonotype was seen a handful of times. The rearrangement uses TRBV7-9 and TRBJ2-1; D is perhaps TRBD1 (6 bases). CDR1 and CDR2 from the germline V gene are SEHNR and FQNEAQ (reference sequence). The CDR3 spans 17 residues. The ends were cut back, 4 bases at V and 2 bases at J, with 18 bases in the middle. The CDR3 protein is CASSSLTGIPTYNEQFF. In DNA form, the CDR3 reads TGTGCCAGCAGCTCCTTAACAGGGATCCCTACCTACAATGAGCAGTTCTTC.

In this sample, this clonotype turned up many times. The rearrangement links TRBV2 to TRBJ2-3, with a possible D match to TRBD2 (5 bases). Germline loops: CDR1 SNHLY, CDR2 FYNNEI. This CDR3 contains 16 residues. V was cut by 7 bases and J by 0 bases, with 17 bases left in between. The CDR3 bases are TGTGCCAGCATGGCGGGTTTACCCCCTAGCACAGATACGCAGTATTTT. Residues: CASMAGLPPSTDTQYF.

This clonotype showed up many times. The rearrangement uses TRBV12-3 or TRBV12-4 and TRBJ2-7; D is ambiguous. The CDR3 sequence is 14 residues long. V was cut by 2 bases and J by 2 bases, with 10 bases left in between. CDR3 in DNA: TGTGCCAGCAGTTTACGTTTACAGACCTACGAGCAGTACTTC. Protein sequence: CASSLRLQTYEQYF.

This clonotype was found many times. This chain connects TRBV5-5 to TRBJ1-5; D unclear. CDR3 length equals 16 residues. V lost 1 base and J lost 0, with 11 bases in between. Germline V gene sequence: CDR1 SGHKS, CDR2 YYEKEE (reference sequence). The CDR3 is CASSLRESVSNQPQHF. The CDR3 DNA sequence: TGTGCCAGCAGCTTGAGAGAATCGGTTAGCAATCAGCCCCAGCATTTT. The whole variable domain, filled in from reference TRBV5-5 and TRBJ1-5, reads DAGVTQSPTHLIKTRGQQVTLRCSPISGHKSVSWYQQVLGQGPQFIFQYYEKEERGRGNFPDRFSARQFPNYSSELNVNALLLGDSALYLCASSLRESVSNQPQHFGDGTRLSIL.

The V gene is TRBV10-1, the J gene TRBJ2-3; 8 positions agree with TRBD2. The CDR3 is 16 amino acids. Germline lookup yields CDR1 WNHNN and CDR2 SYGVQD (reference sequence). J was trimmed by 5 bases and V by 2 bases; bases with no gene match: 9. CDR3 nucleotides: TGCGCCAGCAGTGAGACCGAAGCGGGAGCGGGAGATACGCAGTATTTT. Protein sequence: CASSETEAGAGDTQYF.

The genes are TRBV6-1 and TRBJ2-5, with 9 bases matching TRBD2. CDR1 and CDR2 (germline): MNHNS, SASEGT. J was trimmed by 4 bases and V by 7 bases; bases with no gene match: 19. The CDR3 consists of 18 residues. The CDR3 DNA follows: TGTGCCAGCATCAAAAATAGCGGGAGCTCCGGGGTAGGAGAGACCCAGTACTTC. It specifies CASIKNSGSSGVGETQYF.

The gene calls are TRBV5-4 and TRBJ2-5; weak D call: TRBD1 (6 bases). Trimming took 4 bases from V and 5 from J, leaving 15 bases between them. CDR3 size: 14 residues. CDR1 SGHNT and CDR2 YYREEE come from the germline V gene (reference sequence). The CDR3 spells CASSRKGVGETQYF. The DNA for the CDR3 is TGTGCCAGCAGCCGGAAGGGGGTCGGGGAGACCCAGTACTTC.

This clonotype was detected ten times or more. This rearrangement joins TRBV30 to TRBJ1-5; a possible D gene is TRBD1 (5 bases). The CDR3 totals 14 residues. Per the germline V gene, CDR1 is GTSNPN and CDR2 is SVGIG (reference sequence). Trimming pared 0 bases from V and 4 bases from J, leaving 10 bases between. CDR3 in DNA: TGTGCCTGGAGTGTGGGCCAGGGAAATCAGCCCCAGCATTTT. The encoded protein is CAWSVGQGNQPQHF.

This clonotype occurred many times. The V call is TRBV13, the J call TRBJ2-4; 7 bases agree with TRBD2. Germline V CDR1 and CDR2: PRHDT, FYEKMQ (reference sequence). This CDR3 is built from 16 residues. J was trimmed by 2 bases and V by 5 bases; bases with no gene match: 9. CDR3 residues: CASSPGGSGTKNIQYF. The CDR3 DNA follows: TGTGCCAGCAGCCCCGGGGGGAGTGGGACCAAAAACATTCAGTACTTC.

This clonotype was detected ten times or more. The V and J genes are TRBV5-1 and TRBJ2-5; 14 bases are a match to TRBD2. The trim removed 7 bases at V and 3 bases at J, leaving 2 bases unmatched. The CDR3 loop spans 14 amino acids. Looked up from germline, CDR1 is SGHRS and CDR2 is YFSETQ. The CDR3 DNA is TGCGCCAGCGGGGGACTAGCGGGAGAAGAGACCCAGTACTTC. Its translation: CASGGLAGEETQYF.

The table lists this clonotype with a few counts. The rearrangement joins TRBV10-3 to TRBJ2-5; D remains ambiguous. CDR1 is ENHRY, CDR2 SYGVKD, per germline. CDR3 length: 14 amino acids. The ends were cut back, 0 bases at V and 4 bases at J, with 9 bases in the middle. CDR3 region: CAISESTKGETQYF. The CDR3 region has the DNA TGTGCCATCAGTGAGTCGACCAAGGGAGAGACCCAGTACTTC.

This clonotype was seen just once. A much larger clone differs from this one at a single base, so this may be a read error. V and J are TRBV7-9 and TRBJ1-5; 9 nucleotides line up with TRBD1. Germline assignment: CDR1 SEHNR and CDR2 FQNEAQ (reference sequence). This CDR3 contains 18 residues. Unmatched junction bases numbered 14, after V lost 8 bases and J lost 0 bases. CDR3 residues: CASGTAGTGKNSNQPQHF. The CDR3 bases are TGTGCCAGCGGCACAGCCGGGACAGGGAAAAATAGCAATCAGCCCCAGCATTTT.

This clonotype has ten or more counts. The chain is built from TRBV28 and TRBJ2-1; D unresolved. The germline CDR1 and CDR2 sequences are MDHEN and SYDVKM. Trimming left V 2 bases short and J 6 bases short, with 17 bases between. This CDR3 is built from 16 residues. The CDR3 DNA reads as TGTGCCAGCAGTTTAGTCCCGGCACTTGGGGTCAATGAGCAGTTCTTC. It yields the protein CASSLVPALGVNEQFF.

The rearrangement links TRBV7-3 to TRBJ2-1; TRBD2 matches at 14 bases. The junction had 1 base not matched to a gene; V was cut back by 4 bases and J by 8 bases. Per the germline V gene, CDR1 is SGHTA and CDR2 is FQGTGA. This CDR3 is built from 14 residues. The CDR3 DNA sequence: TGTGCCAGCAGCTCGGGACTAGCGGGAGATGAGCAGTTCTTC. This gives the protein CASSSGLAGDEQFF.

This clonotype was counted a few times. The junction and the germline gene differ at one end; a read error may be behind it. The CDR3 coding sequence is TGTGCCTGCAGTAGACAGGGTGGATCCTACGAGCAGTACTTC. It encodes CACSRQGGSYEQYF. This chain connects TRBV6-1 to TRBJ2-7, with 7 bases matching TRBD1. Germline values: CDR1 MNHNS, CDR2 SASEGT. CDR3 length: 14 residues.

This clonotype was seen ten or more times. The chain uses TRBV27 and TRBJ1-1; no clear D. Germline V gene lookup returns CDR1 MNHEY and CDR2 SMNVEV (reference sequence). The CDR3 covers 12 residues. V was trimmed by 9 bases and J by 4 bases, leaving 12 bases between them. The CDR3 region is CASSGWSTEAFF. In DNA, the CDR3 is TGTGCCAGTTCGGGTTGGAGCACTGAAGCTTTCTTT.

There are a few counts of this clonotype. This chain uses TRBV2 with TRBJ2-6; D remains unclear. CDR3 length: 17 amino acids. Germline V CDR1 and CDR2: SNHLY, FYNNEI. Trimming removed 4 bases at V and 0 bases at J, with 13 bases between. The CDR3 is CASSGGSTDSGANVLTF. For the CDR3, the DNA is TGTGCCAGCAGTGGAGGCTCCACCGACTCTGGGGCCAACGTCCTGACTTTC.

This clonotype was counted many times. The V and J genes are TRBV28 and TRBJ2-7; 7 bases match TRBD1. CDR1 and CDR2 (germline): MDHEN, SYDVKM. V lost 6 bases and J lost 3; bases outside the gene matches: 8. This CDR3 is built from 14 residues. CDR3 region: CASRPGQALYEQYF. DNA for the CDR3: TGTGCCAGCAGACCCGGACAGGCGCTCTACGAGCAGTACTTC. Based on the CDR3 plus reference TRBV28 and TRBJ2-7, the full variable domain is DVKVTQSSRYLVKRTGEKVFLECVQDMDHENMFWYRQDPGLGLRLIYFSYDVKMKEKGDIPEGYSVSREKKERFSLILESASTNQTSMYLCASRPGQALYEQYFGPGTRLTVT.

This clonotype has ten or more counts. This rearrangement joins TRBV6-1 to TRBJ1-5; D not resolved. V was clipped by 9 bases and J by 9 bases, with 12 bases between them. Looked up from germline, CDR1 is MNHNS and CDR2 is SASEGT. This CDR3 is 11 amino acids long. The CDR3: CASGESWPQHF. CDR3 bases: TGTGCCAGTGGGGAAAGTTGGCCCCAGCATTTT.

This clonotype was counted ten times or more. The chain carries TRBV7-9 and TRBJ2-7; D not certain. Germline V gene sequence: CDR1 SEHNR, CDR2 FQNEAQ (reference sequence). The CDR3 length is 15 residues. Trimming pared 5 bases from V and 7 bases from J, leaving 21 bases between. CDR3 coding DNA: TGTGCCAGCAGCCCCCTAGGACGTGAGTTCGGGGAGCAGTACTTC. Its protein is CASSPLGREFGEQYF.